What follows describes a single TCR beta chain. Germline CDR1 is SGHTA and CDR2 is FQGNSA. V shed 5 bases, J shed 2 bases, and the junction held 6 bases outside the gene matches. The CDR3 contains 15 residues. The data originate from a study of CD8 T cells in Susac syndrome. After extraction with the RNeasy kit, about 0.5 to 1 ug of the RNA was reverse transcribed using random hexamers. Amplification of TCR beta CDR3 by immunoSEQ multiplex PCR spanned 54 Vbeta and 13 Jbeta. TCRdb redid the calling of the immunoSEQ multiplex PCR reads with MiXCR, one entry per CDR3 protein. The sample includes a few hundred thousand distinct CDR3 sequences, 95% of them seen just once. TEMRA cells were FACS-enriched, unlike CD8+ and CD4+ T cells, which were negatively isolated.

Sequencing was done on a sample of CD4+ T cells from PBMCs. This receptor was taken from a human donor with multiple sclerosis. The chain joins TRBV7-2 to TRBJ2-3, with 8 bases fitting TRBD1. CDR3 DNA: TGTGCCAGCAGCCAACAGGGGGTTTCCACAGATACGCAGTATTTT. Protein sequence: CASSQQGVSTDTQYF.